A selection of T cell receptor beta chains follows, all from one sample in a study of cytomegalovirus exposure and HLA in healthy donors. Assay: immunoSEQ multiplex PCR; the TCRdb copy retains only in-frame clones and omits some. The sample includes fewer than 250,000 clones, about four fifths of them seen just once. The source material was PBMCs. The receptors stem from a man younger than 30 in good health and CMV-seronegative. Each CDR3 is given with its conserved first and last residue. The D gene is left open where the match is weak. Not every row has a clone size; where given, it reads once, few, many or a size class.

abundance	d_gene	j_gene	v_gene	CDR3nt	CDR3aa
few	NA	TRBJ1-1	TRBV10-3	TGTGCCAGCCGCCCGGAGCTGAACACTGAAGCTTTCTTT	CASRPELNTEAFF
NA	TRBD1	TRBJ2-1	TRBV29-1	TGCAGCGTTGAAGGACAGGGCATGATCCCGAGGGGCAATGAGCAGTTCTTC	CSVEGQGMIPRGNEQFF
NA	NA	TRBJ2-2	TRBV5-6	TGTGCCAGCAGCTTGAGGTTGACAGGCAACACCGGGGAGCTGTTTTTT	CASSLRLTGNTGELFF
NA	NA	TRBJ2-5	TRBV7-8	TGTGCCAGCAGCGCCTGGACTGTTACCGCAGAGACCCAGTACTTC	CASSAWTVTAETQYF
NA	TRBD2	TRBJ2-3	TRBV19	TGTGCCAGTAGTACCCTATCACTAGCGCCTAACACAGATACGCAGTATTTT	CASSTLSLAPNTDTQYF
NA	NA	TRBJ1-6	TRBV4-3	TGCGCCAGCAGCCAAGATGTGCCAGGTGAAAAGAATTCACCCCTCCACTTT	CASSQDVPGEKNSPLHF
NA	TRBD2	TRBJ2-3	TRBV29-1	TGCAGCGTCAAACGGGGGGTAGATACGCAGTATTTT	CSVKRGVDTQYF
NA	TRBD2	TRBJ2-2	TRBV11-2	TGTGCCAGCAGCTTAGTGGCGGGGGGGTCGTTTAGGGAGCTGTTTTTT	CASSLVAGGSFRELFF
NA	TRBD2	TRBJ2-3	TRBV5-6	TGTGCCAGCAGGGGGGGGGTTGGTTACGAGGATACGCAGTATTTT	CASRGGVGYEDTQYF
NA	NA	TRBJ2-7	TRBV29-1	TGCAGCGTTGAGAGCTCCTACGAGCAGTACTTC	CSVESSYEQYF
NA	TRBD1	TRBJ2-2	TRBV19	TGTGCCAGTAGTGTGGAGACAGGGGGCTGGACCGGGGAGCTGTTTTTT	CASSVETGGWTGELFF
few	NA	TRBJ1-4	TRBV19	TGTGCCAGTAGTATCTTTCTCCTGACAGCAACTAATGAAAAACTGTTTTTT	CASSIFLLTATNEKLFF
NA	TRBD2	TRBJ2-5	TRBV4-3	TGCGCCAGCAGCCAAGGGGTTAAATGGGGGGGGACGGACGAAACGGGTGAGACCCAGTACTTC	CASSQGVKWGGTDETGETQYF
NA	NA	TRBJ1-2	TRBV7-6	TGTGCCAGCAGCCCCTCCGACGGCAGGTTTTCTGGCTACACCTTC	CASSPSDGRFSGYTF
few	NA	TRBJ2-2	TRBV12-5	TGTGCTAGTGGTTACCTTCTTGGCGGGAACTACACCGGGGAGCTGTTTTTT	CASGYLLGGNYTGELFF
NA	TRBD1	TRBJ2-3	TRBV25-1	TGTGCCAGCAGTGAGAACAGGGGAAAGGGCACAGATACGCAGTATTTT	CASSENRGKGTDTQYF
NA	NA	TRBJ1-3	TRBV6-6	TGTGCCAGCAGTTATGGGGGGAGCTCTGGAAACACCATATATTTT	CASSYGGSSGNTIYF
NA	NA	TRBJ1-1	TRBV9	TGTGCCAGCAGCAAAACGGGGGGGCCGGACACTGAAGCTTTCTTT	CASSKTGGPDTEAFF
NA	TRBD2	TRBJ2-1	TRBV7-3	TGTGCCAGCAGCTTAAGAGGCGGGAGGGCCATCCCTTACAATGAGCAGTTCTTC	CASSLRGGRAIPYNEQFF
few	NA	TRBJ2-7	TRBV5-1	TGCGCCAGCAGCGGGGAGACCTACGAGCAGTACTTC	CASSGETYEQYF
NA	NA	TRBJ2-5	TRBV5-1	TGCGCCAGCAGCTTGTTGCCCAGGGCTAGCGTACAAGAGACCCAGTACTTC	CASSLLPRASVQETQYF
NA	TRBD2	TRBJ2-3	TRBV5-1	TGCGCCAGCAGCTGGGGACTAGCGGGGTGGTCAGATACGCAGTATTTT	CASSWGLAGWSDTQYF
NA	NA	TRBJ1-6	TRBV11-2	TGTGCCAGCAGCTTAACGTGGGGGCCCGATAATTCACCCCTCCACTTT	CASSLTWGPDNSPLHF
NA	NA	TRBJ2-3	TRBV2	TGTGCCAGCAGTCTACACAGGGTTTGGGGATCTAGCACAGATACGCAGTATTTT	CASSLHRVWGSSTDTQYF
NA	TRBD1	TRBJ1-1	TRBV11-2	TGTGCCAGCAGCCTACAGGGGGCCTCGAACACTGAAGCTTTCTTT	CASSLQGASNTEAFF
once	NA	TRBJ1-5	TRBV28	TGTGCCAGCAGCCTTACAGAGAATCAGCCCCAGCATTTT	CASSLTENQPQHF
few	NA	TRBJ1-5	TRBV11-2	TGTGCCAGCAGCCGAGCCATGGGAGACCAGCCCCAGCATTTT	CASSRAMGDQPQHF
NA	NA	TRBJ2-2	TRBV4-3	TGCGCCAGCAGCCAAGAACCCAGGGGCGGGCTGTTTTTT	CASSQEPRGGLFF
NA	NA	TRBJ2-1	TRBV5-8	TGTGCCAGCAGCTTCTGGACTAACAATGAGCAGTTCTTC	CASSFWTNNEQFF
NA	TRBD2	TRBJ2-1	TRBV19	TGTGCCAGTAGTATAGTAGGGCAAGCGGGGACGCAGTTCTTC	CASSIVGQAGTQFF
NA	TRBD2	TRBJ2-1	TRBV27	TGTGCCAGCAGTTCCCTCTCTAGCGGGAGGGCCCGGAATGAGCAGTTCTTC	CASSSLSSGRARNEQFF
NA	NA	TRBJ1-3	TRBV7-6	TGTGCCAGCAGCTTGGAAACCGGGACGGCGGTATGGGGAGGAACCATATATTTT	CASSLETGTAVWGGTIYF
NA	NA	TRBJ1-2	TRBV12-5	TGTGCTAGTGGTTTGGTAATAGGAGGATCCCCGAACTATGGCTACACCTTC	CASGLVIGGSPNYGYTF
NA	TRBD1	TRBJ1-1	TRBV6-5	TGTGCCAGCAGTGGGACAGGGGGCCTGAACACTGAAGCTTTCTTT	CASSGTGGLNTEAFF
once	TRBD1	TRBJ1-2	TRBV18	TGTGCCAGCTCACCAGAGGGACAGGCTAACTATGGCTACACCTTC	CASSPEGQANYGYTF
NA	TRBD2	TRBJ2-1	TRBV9	TGTGCCAGCAGCGTAGCGCCTAGCGGGAGGGCCTATGGCAATGAGCAGTTCTTC	CASSVAPSGRAYGNEQFF
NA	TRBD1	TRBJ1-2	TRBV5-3	TGTGCCAGAAGCCCCGGACGGCGACAGGGGAGTGAGGGTAACTATGGCTACACCTTC	CARSPGRRQGSEGNYGYTF
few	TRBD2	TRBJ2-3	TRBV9	TGTGCCAGCAGCGTGACTTTAGCGGGGGGGGGCCCCGATACGCAGTATTTT	CASSVTLAGGGPDTQYF
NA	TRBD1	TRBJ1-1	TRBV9	TGTGCCAGCAGCGGAGGGACAGGGGGCAACACTGAAGCTTTCTTT	CASSGGTGGNTEAFF
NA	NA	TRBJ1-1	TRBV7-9	TGTTCCAGCACCTACGTGTCAGGGGAAGCTTTCTTT	CSSTYVSGEAFF
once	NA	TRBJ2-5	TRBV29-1	TGCAGCGTATCTGTCCAGCAAGAGACCCAGTACTTC	CSVSVQQETQYF
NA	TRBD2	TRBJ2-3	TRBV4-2	TGTGCCAGCAGCCACATAGCGGGACAAGTCACAGATACGCAGTATTTT	CASSHIAGQVTDTQYF
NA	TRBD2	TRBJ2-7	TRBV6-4	TGTGCCAGCAGTGAAAAACTAGCGGGCTCCTACGAGCAGTACTTC	CASSEKLAGSYEQYF
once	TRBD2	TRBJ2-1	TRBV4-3	TGCGCCAGCAGCTCCAGCGGGGGGGTCTACAATGAGCAGTTCTTC	CASSSSGGVYNEQFF
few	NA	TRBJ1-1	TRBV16	TGTGCCAGCAGCCAAACAAGAAACACTGAAGCTTTCTTT	CASSQTRNTEAFF
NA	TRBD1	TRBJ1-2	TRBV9	TGTGCCAGCAGCGTAGACAGGGGATCTGGCTACACCTTC	CASSVDRGSGYTF
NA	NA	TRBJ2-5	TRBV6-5	TGTGCCAGCAGCTCTCAATCCCGGGGGACCCAGTACTTC	CASSSQSRGTQYF
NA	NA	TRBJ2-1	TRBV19	TGTGCCAGTACCGACTACGGGAAAAGCTCGGATGAGCAGTTCTTC	CASTDYGKSSDEQFF